These 15 T cell receptor beta chains came from one sample sequenced in a study of T-cell reconstitution after alpha-beta-depleted transplantation in children. Unique molecular identifiers tagged the TCRbeta library. TCRdb called the PCR reads again in MiXCR, with one record for every CDR3 protein. The sample yields 200,000 to 300,000 distinct CDR3 sequences, over 20% seen once. The source was PBMCs, collected before TCRalphabeta/CD19-depleted stem cell transplant. These receptors were taken from a girl aged 2 to 9 with Fanconi anemia, due to receive a stem cell transplant.

V is TRBV4-1 and J is TRBJ2-7; possibly TRBD2 for D (5 bases). Germline CDR1 and CDR2: MGHRA and YSYEKL. V dropped 0 bases and J dropped 5 bases, with 14 bases sitting between them. CDR3 length: 15 amino acids. This chain's CDR3 is CASSQDSSGLNEQYF. The CDR3 DNA reads as TGCGCCAGCAGCCAAGATTCCAGCGGCCTCAACGAGCAGTACTTC.

This clonotype was recorded a few times. The chain couples TRBV13 to TRBJ2-7; maybe TRBD2 (6 bases). Germline V CDR1 and CDR2: PRHDT, FYEKMQ (reference sequence). This CDR3 spans 17 amino acids. Between the trimmed V and J ends, which lost 0 bases and 4 bases, there was a span of 19 bases. CDR3 DNA: TGTGCCAGCAGCTTAGGGCTAGCGCCGGGAACCTCGTACGAGCAGTACTTC. Residues: CASSLGLAPGTSYEQYF.

This clonotype has more than one count but fewer than ten. V is TRBV12-3 or TRBV12-4 and J is TRBJ2-7; TRBD2 agrees at 11 bases. The CDR3 sequence is 17 residues long. The trim removed 3 bases at V and 2 bases at J, leaving 9 bases unmatched. CDR3 sequence (DNA): TGTGCCAGCAGTTTTTCATTACCGACTAGCGGGACCTACGAGCAGTACTTC. Its protein product is CASSFSLPTSGTYEQYF.

This clonotype was observed a few times. V usage is TRBV5-1 and J usage is TRBJ2-3; 10 nucleotides match TRBD1. Trimming removed 4 bases from V and 0 bases from J; junction bases left unmatched: 5. This CDR3 contains 16 residues. Germline V gene data show CDR1 as SGHRS and CDR2 as YFSETQ. DNA for the CDR3: TGCGCCAGCAGCGTCCCGGGACAGGGGAGCACAGATACGCAGTATTTT. The encoded protein is CASSVPGQGSTDTQYF.

This clonotype was detected many times. The genes are TRBV4-2 and TRBJ2-7; 11 bases agree with TRBD2. CDR1 and CDR2 (germline): LGHNA, YNFKEQ. The CDR3 has 15 amino acids. The junction had 2 bases not matched to a gene; V was cut back by 4 bases and J by 0 bases. CDR3 in DNA: TGTGCCAGCAGCCCTACTAGCGGGAGCTCCTACGAGCAGTACTTC. It specifies CASSPTSGSSYEQYF.

The rearrangement joins TRBV20-1 to TRBJ2-7; 9 nucleotides agree with TRBD1. V dropped 6 bases and J dropped 3; count of bases not matched to a gene: 6. This CDR3 is 13 amino acids long. The germline gives CDR1 DFQATT, CDR2 SNEGSKA (reference sequence). CDR3 nucleotides: TGCAGTGCGTGGACAGGGGTCGGCTACGAGCAGTACTTC. It codes for CSAWTGVGYEQYF.

At least ten counts were recorded for this clonotype. V gene TRBV29-1 combines with J gene TRBJ2-1; TRBD2 aligns across 9 bases. Germline V gene lookup returns CDR1 SQVTM and CDR2 ANQGSEA. The CDR3 has 13 residues. The V and J ends lost 4 bases and 6 bases, in that order; junction bases with no gene match: 4. As DNA, the CDR3 is TGCAGCGTTGTGCGGGAGGGCCCCAATGAGCAGTTCTTC. Residues: CSVVREGPNEQFF.

There are a few counts of this clonotype. This chain links TRBV12-3 or TRBV12-4 with TRBJ2-3, with 9 bases aligning to TRBD2. Losses at the gene ends were 6 bases for V and 0 bases for J; bases not matched to a gene: 4. This CDR3 is 15 amino acids long. The CDR3 region is CASRITSGSTDTQYF. Written as DNA, the CDR3 is TGTGCCAGCAGAATCACTAGCGGGAGCACAGATACGCAGTATTTT.

The table lists this clonotype with many counts. CDR3 sequence reads: CASSYPDSDYQETQYF. The CDR3 DNA sequence: TGTGCCAGCAGCTACCCGGACAGCGATTACCAAGAGACCCAGTACTTC. V usage is TRBV5-6 and J usage is TRBJ2-5, with D perhaps matching TRBD1 (6 bases). The CDR3 covers 16 residues. Germline CDR1 and CDR2: SGHDT and YYEEEE. Trimming removed 3 bases from V and 0 bases from J, with 15 bases in between.

V usage is TRBV20-1 and J usage is TRBJ2-5; D is unresolved. The V end was cut by 3 bases, the J end by 5 bases, with 10 bases between. Germline lookup yields CDR1 DFQATT and CDR2 SNEGSKA (reference sequence). This CDR3 is built from 12 residues. This CDR3 reads CSASARLETQYF. The CDR3 nucleotides read TGCAGTGCTAGTGCGAGACTGGAGACCCAGTACTTC.

This chain links TRBV12-3 or TRBV12-4 with TRBJ1-4; maybe TRBD1 (6 bases). The V gene lost 8 bases and the J gene lost 11 bases, with 21 bases spanning the gap. The length of the CDR3 is 14 residues. CDR3 sequence reads: CASAYFGGAEKLFF. CDR3 nucleotides: TGTGCCAGCGCATATTTTGGGGGCGCAGAGAAACTGTTTTTT.

J is TRBJ2-1 and V is TRBV12-3 or TRBV12-4; 10 nucleotides align to TRBD2. The CDR3 consists of 15 residues. With V trimmed by 4 bases and J by 8 bases, 8 bases remained unmatched. CDR3 loop: CASSYASGRGDEQFF. The CDR3 DNA sequence: TGTGCCAGCAGTTACGCTAGCGGGAGAGGTGATGAGCAGTTCTTC.

The V and J genes are TRBV28 and TRBJ2-7; 8 bases map to TRBD1. The V and J ends lost 4 bases and 0 bases, in that order; junction bases with no gene match: 8. The CDR3 is 16 residues long. The V gene's germline CDR1 is MDHEN and CDR2 SYDVKM. The DNA for the CDR3 is TGTGCCAGCAGTTGGACCCAGGGGGCCTTCTCCTACGAGCAGTACTTC. Protein sequence: CASSWTQGAFSYEQYF.

This clonotype came up a few times. This chain connects TRBV20-1 to TRBJ2-7; the match to TRBD2 covers 10 bases. Trimming removed 7 bases from V and 2 bases from J; junction bases left unmatched: 5. The germline V gene has CDR1 DFQATT and CDR2 SNEGSKA (reference sequence). CDR3 length: 13 residues. The CDR3 region has the DNA TGCAGTGTTAACAGCGGGAGGGCCTACGAGCAGTACTTC. It is translated as CSVNSGRAYEQYF.

The chain couples TRBV20-1 to TRBJ2-5, with a tentative D call TRBD1 (6 bases). Germline CDR1 DFQATT, CDR2 SNEGSKA (reference sequence). V lost 5 bases, J lost 4 bases, and 17 bases lay in between. The CDR3 runs to 14 residues. The CDR3 coding sequence is TGCAGTGCTCTAACCCTGACAGGCTTAGAGACCCAGTACTTC. This translates into CSALTLTGLETQYF.